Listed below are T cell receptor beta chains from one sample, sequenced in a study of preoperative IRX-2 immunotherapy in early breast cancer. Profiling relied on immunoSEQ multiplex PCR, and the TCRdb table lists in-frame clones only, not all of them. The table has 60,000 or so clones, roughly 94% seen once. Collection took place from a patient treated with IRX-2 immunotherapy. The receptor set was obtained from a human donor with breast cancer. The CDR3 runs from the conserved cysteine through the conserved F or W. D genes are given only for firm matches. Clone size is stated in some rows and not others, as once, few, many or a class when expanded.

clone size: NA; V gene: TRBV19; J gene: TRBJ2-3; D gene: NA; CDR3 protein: CASQVGPTDTQYF; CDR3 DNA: TGTGCCAGTCAGGTGGGCCCGACAGATACGCAGTATTTT
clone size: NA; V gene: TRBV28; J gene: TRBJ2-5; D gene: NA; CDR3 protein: CASSLGFRETQYF; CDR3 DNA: TGTGCCAGCAGTTTAGGGTTTCGAGAGACCCAGTACTTC
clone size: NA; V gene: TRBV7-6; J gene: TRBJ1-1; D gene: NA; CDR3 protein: CASSSTPGTPNTEAFF; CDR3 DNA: TGTGCCAGCAGCTCCACCCCCGGGACGCCGAACACTGAAGCTTTCTTT
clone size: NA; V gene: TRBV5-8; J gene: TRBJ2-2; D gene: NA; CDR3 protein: CASSLGAVAYTGELFF; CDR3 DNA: TGTGCCAGCAGCTTGGGGGCAGTTGCTTACACCGGGGAGCTGTTTTTT
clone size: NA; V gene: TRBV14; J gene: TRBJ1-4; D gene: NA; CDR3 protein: CASSQDHRDSRLGKKLFF; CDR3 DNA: TGTGCCAGCAGCCAAGATCACCGGGACTCTAGGTTGGGGAAAAAACTGTTTTTT
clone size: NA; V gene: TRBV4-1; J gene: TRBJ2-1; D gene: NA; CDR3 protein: CASSLVGLASYNEQFF; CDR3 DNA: TGCGCCAGCAGCCTTGTGGGGCTAGCGAGCTACAATGAGCAGTTCTTC
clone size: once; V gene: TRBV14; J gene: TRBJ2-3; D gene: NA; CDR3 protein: CASSQNTVGQYF; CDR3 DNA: TGTGCCAGCAGCCAAAATACGGTCGGGCAGTATTTT
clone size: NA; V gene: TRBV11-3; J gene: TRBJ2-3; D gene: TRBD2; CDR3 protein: CASSDLGTSDTDTQYF; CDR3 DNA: TGTGCCAGCAGCGACTTAGGGACTAGCGACACAGATACGCAGTATTTT
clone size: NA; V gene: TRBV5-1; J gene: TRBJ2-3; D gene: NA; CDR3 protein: CASSLAGGSGGDTQYF; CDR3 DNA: TGCGCCAGCAGCTTGGCCGGGGGCAGCGGAGGGGATACGCAGTATTTT
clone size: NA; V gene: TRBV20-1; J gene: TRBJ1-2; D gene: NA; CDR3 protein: CSAWDGYGYTF; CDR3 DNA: TGCAGTGCCTGGGACGGCTATGGCTACACCTTC
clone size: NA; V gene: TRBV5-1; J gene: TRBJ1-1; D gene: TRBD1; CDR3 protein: CASSSDRGVDTEAFF; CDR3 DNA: TGCGCCAGCAGCTCGGACAGGGGTGTGGACACTGAAGCTTTCTTT
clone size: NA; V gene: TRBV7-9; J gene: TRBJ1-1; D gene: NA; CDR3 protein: CASSLDHPGAFF; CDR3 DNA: TGTGCCAGCAGCTTAGATCATCCGGGGGCTTTCTTT
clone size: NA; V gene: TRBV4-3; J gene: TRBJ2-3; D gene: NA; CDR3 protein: CASSQGFTGDTQYF; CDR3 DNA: TGCGCCAGCAGCCAAGGTTTTACCGGCGATACGCAGTATTTT
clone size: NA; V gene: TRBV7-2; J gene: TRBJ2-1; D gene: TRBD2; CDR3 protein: CASSLRGSSFGLAYNEQFF; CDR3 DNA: TGTGCCAGCAGCTTAAGGGGATCATCCTTTGGACTAGCCTACAATGAGCAGTTCTTC
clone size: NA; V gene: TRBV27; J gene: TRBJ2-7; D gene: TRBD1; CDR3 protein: CASRPARDREADYEQYF; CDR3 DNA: TGTGCCAGCAGACCTGCGCGGGACAGGGAGGCAGACTACGAGCAGTACTTC
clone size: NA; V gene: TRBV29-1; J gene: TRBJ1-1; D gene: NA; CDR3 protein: CSVEGGWGEAFF; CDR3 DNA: TGCAGCGTTGAAGGGGGGTGGGGTGAAGCTTTCTTT
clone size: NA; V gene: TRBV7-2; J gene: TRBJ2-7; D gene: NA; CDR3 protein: CASSLAVEYEQYF; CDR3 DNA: TGTGCCAGCAGCTTAGCGGTGGAATACGAGCAGTACTTC
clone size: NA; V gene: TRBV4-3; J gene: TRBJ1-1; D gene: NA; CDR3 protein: CASSQEDRTALNTEAFF; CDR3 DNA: TGCGCCAGCAGCCAAGAGGATCGGACAGCTTTGAACACTGAAGCTTTCTTT
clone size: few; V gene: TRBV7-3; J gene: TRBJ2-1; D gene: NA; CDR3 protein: CASSAGRGIYNEQFF; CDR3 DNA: TGTGCCAGCAGCGCGGGGCGGGGAATTTACAATGAGCAGTTCTTC
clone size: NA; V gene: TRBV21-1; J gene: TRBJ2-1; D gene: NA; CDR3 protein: CASGDGLFYNEQFF; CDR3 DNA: TGTGCCAGCGGGGACGGGTTATTTTACAATGAGCAGTTCTTC
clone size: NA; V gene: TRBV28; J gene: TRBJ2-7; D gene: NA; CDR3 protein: CASSLGSRLEQYF; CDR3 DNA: TGTGCCAGCAGTTTGGGGTCCAGGCTCGAGCAGTACTTC
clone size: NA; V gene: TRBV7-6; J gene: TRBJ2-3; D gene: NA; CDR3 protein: CASSLSRDADTQYF; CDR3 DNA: TGTGCCAGCAGCTTAAGTAGGGATGCAGATACGCAGTATTTT
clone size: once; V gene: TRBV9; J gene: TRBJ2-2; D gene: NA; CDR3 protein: CASSVVGGGGELFF; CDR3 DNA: TGTGCCAGCAGCGTAGTTGGGGGAGGCGGGGAGCTGTTTTTT
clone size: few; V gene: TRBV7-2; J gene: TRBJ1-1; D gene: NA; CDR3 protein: CASSLAGRGALTEAFF; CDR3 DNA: TGTGCCAGCAGCTTAGCGGGGCGGGGGGCGCTTACTGAAGCTTTCTTT
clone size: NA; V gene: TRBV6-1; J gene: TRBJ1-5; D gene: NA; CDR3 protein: CASSVRANQPQHF; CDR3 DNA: TGTGCCAGCAGTGTCAGGGCCAATCAGCCCCAGCATTTT
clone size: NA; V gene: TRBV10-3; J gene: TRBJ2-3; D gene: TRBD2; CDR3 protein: CAISESDTSGGADTQYF; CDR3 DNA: TGTGCCATCAGTGAGTCCGACACTAGCGGGGGGGCAGATACGCAGTATTTT
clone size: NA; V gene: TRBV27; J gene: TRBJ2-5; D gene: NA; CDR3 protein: CASSLGYQETQYF; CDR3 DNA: TGTGCCAGCAGTTTAGGGTACCAAGAGACCCAGTACTTC
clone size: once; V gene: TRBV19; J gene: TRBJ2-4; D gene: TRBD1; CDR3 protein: CASSPSSAGQGAGIQYF; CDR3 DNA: TGTGCCAGTAGTCCTTCTTCAGCCGGACAGGGGGCCGGCATTCAGTACTTC
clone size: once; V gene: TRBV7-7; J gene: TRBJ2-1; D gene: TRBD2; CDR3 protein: CASSASGSYNEQFF; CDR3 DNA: TGTGCCAGCAGCGCTAGCGGCTCCTACAATGAGCAGTTCTTC
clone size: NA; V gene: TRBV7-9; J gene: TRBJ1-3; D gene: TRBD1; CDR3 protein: CASSSTPGQVAGNTIYF; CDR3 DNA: TGTGCCAGCAGCTCAACTCCTGGACAGGTAGCTGGAAACACCATATATTTT
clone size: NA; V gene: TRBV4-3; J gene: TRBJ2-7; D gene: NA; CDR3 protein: CASSQTVAYEQYF; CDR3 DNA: TGCGCCAGCAGCCAAACAGTAGCCTACGAGCAGTACTTC
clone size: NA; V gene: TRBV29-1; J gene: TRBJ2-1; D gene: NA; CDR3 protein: CSGKVPSGEQFF; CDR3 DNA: TGCAGCGGGAAAGTCCCCAGTGGGGAGCAGTTCTTC
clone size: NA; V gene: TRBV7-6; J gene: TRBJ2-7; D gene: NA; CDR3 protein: CASSLAGSPLRGAYEQYF; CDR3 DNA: TGTGCCAGCAGCTTAGCGGGGTCCCCGTTGAGGGGGGCCTACGAGCAGTACTTC
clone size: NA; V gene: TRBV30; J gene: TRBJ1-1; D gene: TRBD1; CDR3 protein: CAWSVGTGRATEAFF; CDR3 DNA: TGTGCCTGGAGTGTGGGGACAGGGAGGGCCACTGAAGCTTTCTTT
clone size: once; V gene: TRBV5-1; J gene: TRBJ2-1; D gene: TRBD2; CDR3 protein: CASSLNGRNEQFF; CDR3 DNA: TGCGCCAGCAGCTTAAACGGGAGGAATGAGCAGTTCTTC
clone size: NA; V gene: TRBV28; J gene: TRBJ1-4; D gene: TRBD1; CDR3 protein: CASTLTGTGDEKLFF; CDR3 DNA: TGTGCCAGCACCCTAACCGGGACAGGGGATGAAAAACTGTTTTTT
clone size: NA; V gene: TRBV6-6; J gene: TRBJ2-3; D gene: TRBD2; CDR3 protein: CASKRGAGVPDTQYF; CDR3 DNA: TGTGCCAGCAAGAGGGGAGCGGGAGTGCCAGATACGCAGTATTTT
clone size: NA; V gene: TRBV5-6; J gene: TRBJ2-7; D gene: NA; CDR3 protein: CASSFSVRGYEQYF; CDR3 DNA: TGTGCCAGCAGCTTTTCGGTCAGGGGATACGAGCAGTACTTC
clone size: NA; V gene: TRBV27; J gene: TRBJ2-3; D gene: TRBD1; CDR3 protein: CASSLTGDLGTDTQYF; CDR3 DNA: TGTGCCAGCAGTTTGACAGGGGACCTTGGCACAGATACGCAGTATTTT
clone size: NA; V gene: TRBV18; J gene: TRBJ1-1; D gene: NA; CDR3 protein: CASSAGVDTEAFF; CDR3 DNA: TGTGCCAGCTCCGCCGGGGTGGACACTGAAGCTTTCTTT
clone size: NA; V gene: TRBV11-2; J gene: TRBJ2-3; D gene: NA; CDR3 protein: CASSPSPLDTQYF; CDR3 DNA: TGTGCCAGCAGCCCCTCGCCCTTAGATACGCAGTATTTT
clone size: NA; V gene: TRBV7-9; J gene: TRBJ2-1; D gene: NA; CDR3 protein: CASSPRGPVGQFF; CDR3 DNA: TGTGCCAGCAGCCCTAGGGGACCAGTGGGGCAGTTCTTC
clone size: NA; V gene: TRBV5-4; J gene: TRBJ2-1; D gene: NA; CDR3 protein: CASSLPRGLSYNEQFF; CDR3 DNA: TGTGCCAGCAGCTTGCCGCGGGGCCTCTCCTACAATGAGCAGTTCTTC
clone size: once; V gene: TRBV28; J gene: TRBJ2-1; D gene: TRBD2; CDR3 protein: CASIRGLATYNEQFF; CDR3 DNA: TGTGCCAGCATACGAGGACTAGCGACATACAATGAGCAGTTCTTC
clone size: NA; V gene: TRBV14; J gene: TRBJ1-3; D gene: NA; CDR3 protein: CASGPGNTIYF; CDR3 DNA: TGTGCCAGCGGTCCGGGAAACACCATATATTTT
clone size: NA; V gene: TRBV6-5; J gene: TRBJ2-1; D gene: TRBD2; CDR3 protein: CASSFLAGGNNEQFF; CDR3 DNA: TGTGCCAGCAGTTTTCTAGCGGGGGGAAACAATGAGCAGTTCTTC
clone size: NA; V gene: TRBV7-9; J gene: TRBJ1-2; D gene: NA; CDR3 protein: CASSLSDGNYGYTF; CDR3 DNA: TGTGCCAGCAGCTTATCCGACGGTAACTATGGCTACACCTTC
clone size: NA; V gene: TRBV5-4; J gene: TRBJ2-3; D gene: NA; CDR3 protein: CASTQVASADTQYF; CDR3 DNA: TGTGCCAGCACCCAAGTCGCCAGCGCAGATACGCAGTATTTT
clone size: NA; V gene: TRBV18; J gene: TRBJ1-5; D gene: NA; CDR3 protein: CASSPLPSNQPQHF; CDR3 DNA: TGTGCCAGCTCCCCCCTACCTAGCAATCAGCCCCAGCATTTT
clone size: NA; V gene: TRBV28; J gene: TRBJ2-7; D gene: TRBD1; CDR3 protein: CASRRGTGFTYEQYF; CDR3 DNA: TGTGCCAGCAGACGAGGGACAGGGTTTACCTACGAGCAGTACTTC
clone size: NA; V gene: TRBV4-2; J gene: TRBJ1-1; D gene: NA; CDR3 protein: CASSQPGPAEAFF; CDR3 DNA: TGTGCCAGCAGCCAACCGGGCCCTGCTGAAGCTTTCTTT